The clone carrying this TCR beta chain came up many times. Its antigen remains unknown. The data originate from a study of identical twins. This CDR3 has 16 amino acids. The germline gives CDR1 LGHNA, CDR2 YNFKEQ. V lost 0 bases to trimming and J lost 1 base; unmatched junction nucleotides: 4. General study results and limits: Cord blood beta clonotypes that were abundant carried fewer insertions, and memory repertoires showed no such trend. Cross-sectional statistics, not tracking of the same donors, supported the conclusions.

Through template switching, a universal primer site was introduced, and the cDNA contained unique molecular identifiers. TCRdb recomputed calls from the 5' RACE reads with MiXCR, one row per CDR3 protein. The table records about 700,000 distinct CDR3 sequences, 8.5% to 9.5% of them present only once. These data were likewise used in another study, on yellow fever vaccine responses in identical twins.

The sequence came from a woman younger than 30 in good health. Sequencing was done on a sample of PBMCs. This sequence joins TRBV4-2 and TRBJ2-3; TRBD1 aligns across 7 bases. The CDR3 sequence is CASSQDPGTGTDTQYF. DNA for the CDR3: TGTGCCAGCAGCCAAGACCCAGGGACAGGCACAGATACGCAGTATTTT.